Below, 6 T cell receptor beta chains from the same sample are listed, as sequenced in a study of T cell changes during pregnancy in multiple sclerosis. Profiled with immunoSEQ multiplex PCR; TCRdb holds only in-frame clones, not every one. This sample has about 72,000 clones, with 75% to 95% found just once. The sequences come from peripheral blood, collected in the third trimester of pregnancy. Receptor source: a female donor in good health, enrolled as a control in a pregnancy study.

This clone has just a few counts. The chain joins TRBV19 to TRBJ1-1; maybe TRBD1 (6 bases). This CDR3 contains 13 residues. Trimming left V 8 bases short and J 5 bases short, with 15 bases between. From germline, CDR1 is LNHDA and CDR2 SQIVND (reference sequence). This chain's CDR3 is CASAATGWTEAFF. CDR3 in DNA: TGTGCCAGTGCCGCCACAGGGTGGACTGAAGCTTTCTTT.

The chain recombines TRBV10-1 with TRBJ2-3; D remains unclear. The V gene's germline CDR1 is WNHNN and CDR2 SYGVQD (reference sequence). V was cut by 0 bases and J by 0 bases, with 10 bases left in between. CDR3 length equals 16 residues. CDR3 sequence: CASSESSAPSTDTQYF. CDR3 coding DNA: TGCGCCAGCAGTGAGTCGAGCGCACCTAGCACAGATACGCAGTATTTT.

The genes are TRBV4-3 and TRBJ2-3; 9 nucleotides match TRBD2. The CDR3 runs 15 residues. V trimming: 4 bases; J trimming: 4 bases; junction bases outside the gene matches: 6. CDR1 is LGHNA and CDR2 is YSLEER in the germline V gene. CDR3 sequence: CASSPPAGGADTQYF. DNA of the CDR3: TGCGCCAGCAGCCCTCCAGCGGGAGGCGCAGATACGCAGTATTTT.

The chain is built from TRBV19 and TRBJ2-5; D is possibly TRBD1 (6 bases). The V gene lost 4 bases and the J gene lost 1 base, with 10 bases spanning the gap. Germline V gene lookup returns CDR1 LNHDA and CDR2 SQIVND (reference sequence). This CDR3 spans 14 amino acids. In DNA, the CDR3 is TGTGCCAGTAGTACCTTGGACAGCCAAGAGACCCAGTACTTC. Protein product: CASSTLDSQETQYF. The full variable domain, with the rest looked up from reference TRBV19 and TRBJ2-5, is DGGITQSPKYLFRKEGQNVTLSCEQNLNHDAMYWYRQDPGQGLRLIYYSQIVNDFQKGDIAEGYSVSREKKESFPLTVTSAQKNPTAFYLCASSTLDSQETQYFGPGTRLLVL.

The chain has TRBV28 and TRBJ1-3, with D uncertain. The CDR3 extends over 15 amino acids. Germline assignment: CDR1 MDHEN and CDR2 SYDVKM. Trimming stripped 2 bases from V and 0 bases from J, with 8 bases between. This chain's CDR3 is CASSLQRYSGNTIYF. The CDR3 region has the DNA TGTGCCAGCAGTTTACAGCGGTACTCTGGAAACACCATATATTTT.

The chain combines TRBV5-8 with TRBJ1-2, with unresolved D. CDR3 length: 15 amino acids. Looked up from germline, CDR1 is SGHTS and CDR2 is YDEGEE. The ends were cut back, 1 base at V and 4 bases at J, with 14 bases in the middle. CDR3: CASSLFHTGSYGYTF. CDR3 DNA sequence: TGTGCCAGCAGCTTGTTTCACACGGGTTCCTATGGCTACACCTTC.